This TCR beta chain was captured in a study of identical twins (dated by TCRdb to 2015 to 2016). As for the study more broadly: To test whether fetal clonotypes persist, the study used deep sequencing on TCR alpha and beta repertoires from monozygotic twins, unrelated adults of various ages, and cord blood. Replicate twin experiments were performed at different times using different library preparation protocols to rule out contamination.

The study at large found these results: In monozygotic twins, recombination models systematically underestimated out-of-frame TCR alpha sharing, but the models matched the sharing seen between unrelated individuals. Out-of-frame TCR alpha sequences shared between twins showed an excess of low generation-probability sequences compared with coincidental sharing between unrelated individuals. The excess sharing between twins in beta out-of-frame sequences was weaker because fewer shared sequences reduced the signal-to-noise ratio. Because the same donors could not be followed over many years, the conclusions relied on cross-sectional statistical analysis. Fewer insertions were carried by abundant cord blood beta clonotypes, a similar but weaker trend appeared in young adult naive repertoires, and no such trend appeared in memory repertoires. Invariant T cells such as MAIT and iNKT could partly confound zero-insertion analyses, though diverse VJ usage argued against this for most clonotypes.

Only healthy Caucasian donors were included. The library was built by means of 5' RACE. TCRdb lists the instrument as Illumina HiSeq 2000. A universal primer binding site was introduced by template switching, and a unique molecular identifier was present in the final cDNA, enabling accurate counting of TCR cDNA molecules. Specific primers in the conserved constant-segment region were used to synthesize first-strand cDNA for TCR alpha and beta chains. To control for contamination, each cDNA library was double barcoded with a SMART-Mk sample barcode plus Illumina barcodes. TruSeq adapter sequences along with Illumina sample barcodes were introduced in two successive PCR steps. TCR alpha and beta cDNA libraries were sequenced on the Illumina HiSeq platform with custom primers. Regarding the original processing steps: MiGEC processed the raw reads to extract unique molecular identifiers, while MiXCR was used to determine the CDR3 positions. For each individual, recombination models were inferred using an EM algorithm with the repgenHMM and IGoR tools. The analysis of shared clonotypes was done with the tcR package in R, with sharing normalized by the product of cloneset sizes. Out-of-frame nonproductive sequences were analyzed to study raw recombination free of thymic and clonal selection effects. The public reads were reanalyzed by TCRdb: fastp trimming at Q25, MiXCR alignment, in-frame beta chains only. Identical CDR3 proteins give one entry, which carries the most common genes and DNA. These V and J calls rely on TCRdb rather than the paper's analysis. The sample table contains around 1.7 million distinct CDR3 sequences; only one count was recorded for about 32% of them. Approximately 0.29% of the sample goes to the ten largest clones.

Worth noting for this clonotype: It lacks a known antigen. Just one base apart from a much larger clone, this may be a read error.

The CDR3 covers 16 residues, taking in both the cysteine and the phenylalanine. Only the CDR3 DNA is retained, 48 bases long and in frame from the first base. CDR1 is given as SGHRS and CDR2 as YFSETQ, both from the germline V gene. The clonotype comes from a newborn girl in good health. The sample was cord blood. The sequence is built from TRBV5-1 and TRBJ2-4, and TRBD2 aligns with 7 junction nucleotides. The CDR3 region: CASSYSWAREKNVQYF. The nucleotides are TGCGCCAGCAGCTACTCGTGGGCGCGGGAGAAAAACGTTCAGTACTTC.